The rows below give T cell receptor beta chains drawn from one sample of a study of technical replicates of blood from a few donors. TCRdb's copy holds only in-frame clones and misses some; the assay was immunoSEQ multiplex PCR. The repertoire holds some 68,000 clones, with more than 90% as singletons. Sequencing was done on a sample of T cells isolated from PBMCs. These receptors all stem from a human donor in good health. The CDR3 runs from the conserved cysteine through the conserved F or W. A D gene is named only where the DNA matches it firmly. Clone size appears in some rows only: once, few, many, or a class for an expanded clone.

v_gene: TRBV7-3
abundance: -
d_gene: -
j_gene: TRBJ2-3
CDR3nt: TGTGCCAGCAGGTTTACAGGCTCTAGCACAGATACGCAGTATTTT
CDR3aa: CASRFTGSSTDTQYF

v_gene: TRBV5-1
abundance: -
d_gene: TRBD2
j_gene: TRBJ2-2
CDR3nt: TGCGCCAGCAGCTCCTCCGGGACTAGCGGGACCGGGGAGCTGTTTTTT
CDR3aa: CASSSSGTSGTGELFF

v_gene: TRBV25-1
abundance: -
d_gene: -
j_gene: TRBJ2-5
CDR3nt: TGTGCCAGCAGTGGGAGTGAGAGGGCTGAGACCCAGTACTTC
CDR3aa: CASSGSERAETQYF

v_gene: TRBV29-1
abundance: -
d_gene: TRBD2
j_gene: TRBJ2-6
CDR3nt: TGCAGCGTTGCTCAGGTGATTAGCGGGAGCCCCGGGGCCAACGTCCTGACTTTC
CDR3aa: CSVAQVISGSPGANVLTF

v_gene: TRBV11-2
abundance: -
d_gene: -
j_gene: TRBJ2-1
CDR3nt: TGTGCCAGCAGCTTAAGAGGGGGCCGGGACTTTTCGGTTAATGAGCAGTTCTTC
CDR3aa: CASSLRGGRDFSVNEQFF

v_gene: TRBV14
abundance: -
d_gene: TRBD1
j_gene: TRBJ1-2
CDR3nt: TGTGCCAGCAGCCTACGGACAGGGGATTTTAACTATGGCTACACCTTC
CDR3aa: CASSLRTGDFNYGYTF

v_gene: TRBV19
abundance: -
d_gene: TRBD1
j_gene: TRBJ1-2
CDR3nt: TGTGCCAGTAGCCGGACAGGGTTACGACTATTTTATGGCTACACCTTC
CDR3aa: CASSRTGLRLFYGYTF

v_gene: TRBV7-2
abundance: -
d_gene: -
j_gene: TRBJ2-7
CDR3nt: TGTGCCAGCAGCTTGTTAGGTGTTAGCAGTTCCTACGAGCAGTACTTC
CDR3aa: CASSLLGVSSSYEQYF

v_gene: TRBV19
abundance: -
d_gene: -
j_gene: TRBJ2-3
CDR3nt: TGTGCCACCTCTTGGGTGGGCGCAGATACGCAGTATTTT
CDR3aa: CATSWVGADTQYF

v_gene: TRBV27
abundance: -
d_gene: TRBD1
j_gene: TRBJ2-7
CDR3nt: TGTGCCAGCAGTTTATCACAGGGGCCCCTTTACGAGCAGTACTTC
CDR3aa: CASSLSQGPLYEQYF

v_gene: TRBV7-9
abundance: -
d_gene: -
j_gene: TRBJ2-1
CDR3nt: TGTGCCAGCAGGTCAAGGGGAGGCTCCTACAATGAGCAGTTCTTC
CDR3aa: CASRSRGGSYNEQFF

v_gene: TRBV6-1
abundance: -
d_gene: TRBD1
j_gene: TRBJ1-5
CDR3nt: TGTGCCAGCAGTGAACCAGGGACAGGGAATCAGCCCCAGCATTTT
CDR3aa: CASSEPGTGNQPQHF

v_gene: TRBV18
abundance: few
d_gene: -
j_gene: TRBJ1-2
CDR3nt: TGTGCCAGCTCACCACCAGGACGGGGAAAGGGCAATGGCTACACCTTC
CDR3aa: CASSPPGRGKGNGYTF

v_gene: TRBV4-1
abundance: -
d_gene: TRBD2
j_gene: TRBJ2-7
CDR3nt: TGCGCCAGCAGCCCCGGGGGGAGTTACGAGCAGTACTTC
CDR3aa: CASSPGGSYEQYF

v_gene: TRBV6-1
abundance: -
d_gene: -
j_gene: TRBJ2-7
CDR3nt: TGTGCCAGCAGTGAACAGACCTACGAGCAGTACTTC
CDR3aa: CASSEQTYEQYF

v_gene: TRBV18
abundance: -
d_gene: -
j_gene: TRBJ1-1
CDR3nt: TGTGCCAGCTCAGCCCAGGGGAACACTGAAGCTTTCTTT
CDR3aa: CASSAQGNTEAFF

v_gene: TRBV29-1
abundance: -
d_gene: -
j_gene: TRBJ1-5
CDR3nt: TGCAGCGTTGAAATGGGCAGGGATCAGCCCCAGCATTTT
CDR3aa: CSVEMGRDQPQHF

v_gene: TRBV6-5
abundance: -
d_gene: TRBD1
j_gene: TRBJ1-1
CDR3nt: TGTGCCAGCAGCCGGGGGAGTCGGGACAGGGCTTTCGCTTTCTTT
CDR3aa: CASSRGSRDRAFAFF

v_gene: TRBV30
abundance: -
d_gene: -
j_gene: TRBJ2-5
CDR3nt: TGTGCCTGGAGTCCCCCCGGAGAAGAGACCCAGTACTTC
CDR3aa: CAWSPPGEETQYF

v_gene: TRBV4-2
abundance: -
d_gene: -
j_gene: TRBJ2-5
CDR3nt: TGTGCCAGCAGCCAAGGCCATAGGTTAGCCAGCCAAGAGACCCAGTACTTC
CDR3aa: CASSQGHRLASQETQYF

v_gene: TRBV30
abundance: -
d_gene: -
j_gene: TRBJ1-4
CDR3nt: TGTGCCTTCAGACAGACCGTTGAAAAACTGTTTTTT
CDR3aa: CAFRQTVEKLFF

v_gene: TRBV5-3
abundance: -
d_gene: -
j_gene: TRBJ1-2
CDR3nt: TGTGCCAGAAGCTTGAAGGAGACTTTTAACTATGGCTACACCTTC
CDR3aa: CARSLKETFNYGYTF

v_gene: TRBV7-9
abundance: -
d_gene: TRBD2
j_gene: TRBJ2-3
CDR3nt: TGTGCCAGCAGCGACGTCACTAGCGGGAGTACAGATACGCAGTATTTT
CDR3aa: CASSDVTSGSTDTQYF

v_gene: TRBV6-1
abundance: few
d_gene: -
j_gene: TRBJ1-1
CDR3nt: TGTGCCAGCAGTGAAGGACCCGGGGGGAACACTGAAGCTTTCTTT
CDR3aa: CASSEGPGGNTEAFF

v_gene: TRBV6-1
abundance: -
d_gene: TRBD1
j_gene: TRBJ1-2
CDR3nt: TGTGCCAGCACGCGTATCAATACAGGGGGCTATGGCTACACCTTC
CDR3aa: CASTRINTGGYGYTF

v_gene: TRBV5-6
abundance: -
d_gene: -
j_gene: TRBJ2-1
CDR3nt: TGTGCCAGCAGCTTGGAGCCTAGGTCCCACAATGAGCAGTTCTTC
CDR3aa: CASSLEPRSHNEQFF

v_gene: TRBV7-2
abundance: -
d_gene: -
j_gene: TRBJ1-2
CDR3nt: TGTGCCAGCAGCTTAGGAGGATTTGATGGCTACACCTTC
CDR3aa: CASSLGGFDGYTF

v_gene: TRBV10-3
abundance: -
d_gene: TRBD2
j_gene: TRBJ2-5
CDR3nt: TGTGCCATCAGTGAGGCACCTAGCGGGCCCCAAGAGACCCAGTACTTC
CDR3aa: CAISEAPSGPQETQYF

v_gene: TRBV11-2
abundance: once
d_gene: -
j_gene: TRBJ2-2
CDR3nt: TGTGCCAGCAGCTTACTAGTGTCTACCGGGGAGCTGTTTTTT
CDR3aa: CASSLLVSTGELFF

v_gene: TRBV27
abundance: -
d_gene: TRBD1
j_gene: TRBJ2-1
CDR3nt: TGTGCCAGCAGTTCAGACAGGGAAATCTCTGAGCAGTTCTTC
CDR3aa: CASSSDREISEQFF

v_gene: TRBV27
abundance: few
d_gene: TRBD1
j_gene: TRBJ1-1
CDR3nt: TGTGCCAGCAGTTTATGGCAGGGGGCGAAGGCTTTCTTT
CDR3aa: CASSLWQGAKAFF

v_gene: TRBV2
abundance: few
d_gene: -
j_gene: TRBJ1-5
CDR3nt: TGTGCCAGCAGTGACAGGAGGGATAGCAATCAGCCCCAGCATTTT
CDR3aa: CASSDRRDSNQPQHF

v_gene: TRBV11-3
abundance: -
d_gene: -
j_gene: TRBJ1-3
CDR3nt: TGTGCCAGCAGCCCAGAACAGGGAAACACCATATATTTT
CDR3aa: CASSPEQGNTIYF

v_gene: TRBV6-1
abundance: -
d_gene: -
j_gene: TRBJ2-7
CDR3nt: TGTGCCAGCAGTGAAAACTCCTCCTACGAGCAGTACTTC
CDR3aa: CASSENSSYEQYF

v_gene: TRBV4-3
abundance: -
d_gene: TRBD1
j_gene: TRBJ1-4
CDR3nt: TGCGCCAGCAGCCGCTTGACAGGGAACGGTGAAAAACTGTTTTTT
CDR3aa: CASSRLTGNGEKLFF

v_gene: TRBV6-6
abundance: -
d_gene: TRBD1
j_gene: TRBJ1-2
CDR3nt: TGTGCCAGCAGTTACTCACAGGGGCCCAACTATGGCTACACCTTC
CDR3aa: CASSYSQGPNYGYTF

v_gene: TRBV7-6
abundance: -
d_gene: -
j_gene: TRBJ2-6
CDR3nt: TGTGCCAGCAGCTTAGCTCGGGTATTGGGGGCCAACGTCCTGACTTTC
CDR3aa: CASSLARVLGANVLTF

v_gene: TRBV5-1
abundance: -
d_gene: -
j_gene: TRBJ2-1
CDR3nt: TGCGCCAGCAGTAGCTACAATGAGCAGTTCTTC
CDR3aa: CASSSYNEQFF

v_gene: TRBV29-1
abundance: -
d_gene: TRBD2
j_gene: TRBJ2-1
CDR3nt: TGCAGCGTTTCCACTAGCGGGGGGTACAATGAGCAGTTCTTC
CDR3aa: CSVSTSGGYNEQFF

v_gene: TRBV29-1
abundance: -
d_gene: TRBD1
j_gene: TRBJ2-7
CDR3nt: TGCAGCGTTGAGGGGACAGCTTACTCCTACGAGCAGTACTTC
CDR3aa: CSVEGTAYSYEQYF

v_gene: TRBV2
abundance: few
d_gene: TRBD2
j_gene: TRBJ2-1
CDR3nt: TGTGCCAGCAGTGAATTGGCTAGCGGGAGCAATGAGCAGTTCTTC
CDR3aa: CASSELASGSNEQFF

v_gene: TRBV4-1
abundance: -
d_gene: -
j_gene: TRBJ2-1
CDR3nt: TGCGCCAGCAGCCAAGGTTTCCCTAGTAATTCCTACAATGAGCAGTTCTTC
CDR3aa: CASSQGFPSNSYNEQFF

v_gene: TRBV5-6
abundance: -
d_gene: -
j_gene: TRBJ2-7
CDR3nt: TGTGCCAGCAGCCTGGGGTTCAGCGAGCAGTACTTC
CDR3aa: CASSLGFSEQYF

v_gene: TRBV20-1
abundance: -
d_gene: -
j_gene: TRBJ2-1
CDR3nt: TGCAGTGCCCTACACAATGAGCAGTTCTTC
CDR3aa: CSALHNEQFF

v_gene: TRBV5-1
abundance: -
d_gene: -
j_gene: TRBJ2-2
CDR3nt: TGCGCCAGCAGCTTGGACAGGGTCGGCACCGGGGAGCTGTTTTTT
CDR3aa: CASSLDRVGTGELFF

v_gene: TRBV11-3
abundance: -
d_gene: -
j_gene: TRBJ2-1
CDR3nt: TGTGCCAGCAGCTTATCTACGGGAGATACCTACAATGAGCAGTTCTTC
CDR3aa: CASSLSTGDTYNEQFF

v_gene: TRBV28
abundance: -
d_gene: -
j_gene: TRBJ2-2
CDR3nt: TGTGCCAGCAGTCTAGGACTCCGCAACACCGGGGAGCTGTTTTTT
CDR3aa: CASSLGLRNTGELFF

v_gene: TRBV19
abundance: -
d_gene: TRBD2
j_gene: TRBJ2-7
CDR3nt: TGTGCCAGTAGTATGACTAGCAATTACGAGCAGTACTTC
CDR3aa: CASSMTSNYEQYF

v_gene: TRBV30
abundance: -
d_gene: -
j_gene: TRBJ1-4
CDR3nt: TGTGCCTCGGGCAGGGTTTACGAAAAACTGTTTTTT
CDR3aa: CASGRVYEKLFF

v_gene: TRBV4-1
abundance: -
d_gene: TRBD1
j_gene: TRBJ1-2
CDR3nt: TGCGCCAGCAGCCATGGGACAGGGGGCGCGCGAGATGGCTACACCTTC
CDR3aa: CASSHGTGGARDGYTF

v_gene: TRBV30
abundance: -
d_gene: -
j_gene: TRBJ1-2
CDR3nt: TGTGCCTGGGCGGAGGGAGCGGGGTATGGCTACACCTTC
CDR3aa: CAWAEGAGYGYTF